This T cell receptor (beta chain) was sequenced for a study of T cell responses to AZD1222 COVID-19 vaccine. General observations from the study: Once two AZD1222 doses were given, Spike-specific TCR breadth and depth went up. There were repertoire samples only from the period after the peak T cell response. The sample set comprised mostly white British donors with more females, and clonal diversity was possibly underestimated.

V gave up 6 bases and J gave up 5 bases, with 13 bases separating them. The CDR3 has 13 residues. In germline, CDR1 is MNHEY, CDR2 SVGAGI. Profiled with immunoSEQ multiplex PCR; TCRdb holds only in-frame clones, not every one. The sample holds under 70,000 clones, around 90% seen once. To note about this clone: The antigen remains undetermined.

The source of this sequence is an adult in good health. The sequencing here drew on peripheral blood, taken on day 0 of AZD1222 vaccination. The rearrangement links TRBV6-5 to TRBJ1-1, with TRBD1 as a possible D gene (6 bases). CDR3 sequence: CASRARTVTEAFF. The CDR3 nucleotides read TGTGCCAGCAGAGCCAGGACAGTGACTGAAGCTTTCTTT.